The 14 T cell receptor beta chains in this list originate from one sample, sequenced in a study of OX40 agonist ivuxolimab in advanced cancers. Sequencing was performed with immunoSEQ multiplex PCR; in TCRdb, only in-frame clones are kept and a portion is missing. The sample has roughly 68,000 clones, about 79% seen once. Sequencing was performed on CD4+ or CD8+ T cells sorted from blood, taken in a trial of the OX40 agonist ivuxolimab. These receptors were collected from an adult with an advanced solid tumor such as melanoma, head and neck, liver or kidney cancer.

V and J are TRBV10-1 and TRBJ2-2, with 9 positions matching TRBD1. The CDR3 consists of 16 residues. Trimming removed 7 bases from V and 7 bases from J; junction bases left unmatched: 13. CDR1 WNHNN and CDR2 SYGVQD come from the germline V gene (reference sequence). The CDR3 DNA sequence: TGCGCCAGCATCATCCGGGACAGGGTTCGGCGCGGGGAGCTGTTTTTT. Its translation: CASIIRDRVRRGELFF.

This chain connects TRBV18 to TRBJ1-1; no clear D gene. Germline-derived CDR1 and CDR2 are KGHSH and LQKENI. V was pared by 3 bases and J by 1 base, with 12 bases between. The CDR3 is made up of 15 amino acids. This CDR3 reads CASSPSGSPNTEAFF. CDR3 sequence (DNA): TGTGCCAGCTCACCCTCCGGGTCACCGAACACTGAAGCTTTCTTT. Using reference TRBV18 and TRBJ1-1 for the parts outside the CDR3, the full variable domain is NAGVMQNPRHLVRRRGQEARLRCSPMKGHSHVYWYRQLPEEGLKFMVYLQKENIIDESGMPKERFSAEFPKEGPSILRIQQVVRGDSAAYFCASSPSGSPNTEAFFGQGTRLTVV.

In its sample, this clone was seen a few times. The rearrangement uses TRBV5-1 and TRBJ2-7; D is unclear. The CDR3 has 11 residues. V lost 4 bases and J lost 3, with 5 bases in between. CDR1 and CDR2 from the germline V gene are SGHRS and YFSETQ. CDR3 DNA sequence: TGCGCCAGCAGCCAATTCTACGAGCAGTACTTC. Amino acid sequence: CASSQFYEQYF.

The chain carries TRBV5-4 and TRBJ2-4, with D possibly TRBD1 on 5 matching bases. The length of the CDR3 is 15 residues. CDR1 and CDR2 (germline): SGHNT, YYREEE (reference sequence). V was cut by 0 bases and J by 0 bases, with 7 bases left in between. CDR3 residues: CASSLAQGAKNIQYF. The CDR3 DNA reads as TGTGCCAGCAGCTTGGCGCAGGGAGCCAAAAACATTCAGTACTTC.

The chain has TRBV5-1 and TRBJ2-3; 8 bases agree with TRBD2. Germline CDR1 SGHRS, CDR2 YFSETQ. The CDR3 loop spans 15 amino acids. Trimming took 3 bases from V and 1 from J; bases not matched to a gene: 4. The CDR3 coding sequence is TGCGCCAGCAGCTCGAGCGGGAGCGGCACAGATACGCAGTATTTT. Amino acids: CASSSSGSGTDTQYF.

The rearrangement links TRBV28 to TRBJ2-1, with D perhaps matching TRBD1 (6 bases). CDR1 and CDR2 from the germline V gene are MDHEN and SYDVKM. V was trimmed by 2 bases and J by 3 bases, leaving 17 bases between them. CDR3 size: 17 residues. CDR3: CASSLRIGRGIYNEQFF. The CDR3, as DNA: TGTGCCAGCAGTTTAAGAATCGGCAGGGGTATCTACAATGAGCAGTTCTTC.

The rearrangement links TRBV7-9 to TRBJ2-5; 13 bases agree with TRBD2. J lost 5 bases, V lost 1 base, and 10 bases had no gene match. CDR3 length: 18 residues. CDR1 and CDR2 (germline): SEHNR, FQNEAQ (reference sequence). Here the CDR3 reads CASSLEPVTSGRRETQYF. CDR3 sequence (DNA): TGTGCCAGCAGCTTAGAGCCGGTGACTAGCGGGAGGAGGGAGACCCAGTACTTC.

V and J are TRBV14 and TRBJ2-4; the D gene is possibly TRBD2 (6 bases). Trimming cost V 3 bases and J 9 bases, with 12 bases left between them. From germline, CDR1 is SGHDN and CDR2 FVKESK. The CDR3 runs to 13 residues. This CDR3 reads CASSQGEAGIQYF. In nucleotides, the CDR3 is TGTGCCAGCAGCCAGGGGGAGGCCGGCATTCAGTACTTC.

This chain connects TRBV9 to TRBJ2-1; 9 bases line up with TRBD2. In germline, CDR1 is SGDLS, CDR2 YYNGEE. After removal of 0 bases from V and 7 bases from J, the junction contained 2 bases not matched to a gene. The CDR3 is 14 residues long. The CDR3 here is CASSVGLAENEQFF. In nucleotides, the CDR3 is TGTGCCAGCAGCGTAGGACTAGCGGAAAATGAGCAGTTCTTC.

This clone has only one observation. Other DNA sequences of this sample code for an identical CDR3. The chain couples TRBV6-5 to TRBJ1-5; D unresolved. V was cut by 6 bases and J by 1 base, with 10 bases left in between. The CDR3 extends over 14 amino acids. The germline V gene has CDR1 MNHEY and CDR2 SVGAGI. The CDR3 DNA reads TGTGCCAGCAGCCCCCGAGGCAGCAATCAGCCCCAGCATTTT. Its translation: CASSPRGSNQPQHF.

The V and J genes are TRBV5-1 and TRBJ1-3; possible D gene TRBD1, 5 bases. This CDR3 region has 15 residues. The V end lost 0 bases, the J end lost 3 bases, and 10 bases lay between the germline ends. Per the germline V gene, CDR1 is SGHRS and CDR2 is YFSETQ. CDR3 bases: TGCGCCAGCAGCTTGGGTCCAGGGAATGGAAACACCATATATTTT. Amino acid sequence: CASSLGPGNGNTIYF.

This clone was seen more than once but under ten times. The chain employs TRBV28 and TRBJ1-2; D is perhaps TRBD1 (5 bases). V shed 5 bases and J shed 7 bases, with 17 bases lying between them. This CDR3 spans 14 amino acids. Germline CDR1 and CDR2: MDHEN and SYDVKM. CDR3 coding DNA: TGTGCCAGCAGTATCGGACACCCCGGGGGTGGCTACACCTTC. It yields the protein CASSIGHPGGGYTF.

The rearrangement uses TRBV7-7 and TRBJ2-3; no definite D call. The CDR3 is 16 residues long. Trimming removed 6 bases from V and 2 bases from J, with 18 bases in between. Germline CDR1 SSHAT, CDR2 FNYEAQ (reference sequence). The CDR3 region has the DNA TGTGCCAGCAGTTTCCGATCGCAACACAACACAGATACGCAGTATTTT. This sequence encodes CASSFRSQHNTDTQYF.

The chain uses TRBV5-4 and TRBJ2-2; 8 bases line up with TRBD1. From germline, CDR1 is SGHNT and CDR2 YYREEE (reference sequence). The CDR3 is made up of 16 amino acids. V lost 0 bases and J lost 3; bases outside the gene matches: 4. The CDR3 nucleotides read TGTGCCAGCAGCTTGGGGACAGGGAGGTACACCGGGGAGCTGTTTTTT. Translation: CASSLGTGRYTGELFF. The full variable domain, rest sourced from reference TRBV5-4 and TRBJ2-2, is ETGVTQSPTHLIKTRGQQVTLRCSSQSGHNTVSWYQQALGQGPQFIFQYYREEENGRGNFPPRFSGLQFPNYSSELNVNALELDDSALYLCASSLGTGRYTGELFFGEGSRLTVL.